What follows are 6 T cell receptor beta chains derived from one specimen sequenced in a study of monozygotic twins with inflammatory bowel disease. TCRdb re-called the 5' RACE reads and catalogs CDR3 proteins one per entry, DNA excluded. The sample shows 300,000 to 450,000 distinct CDR3 sequences, and about 2.5% sits with its ten largest clones. The specimen was blood. These receptors all come from a human donor with ulcerative colitis or Crohn's disease, or a healthy co-twin of an affected twin (not recorded which).

CDR3 amino acids: CASSLAGGHDEQFF. The rearrangement links TRBV6-4 to TRBJ2-1; the TRBD2 assignment by TCRdb is unverifiable without DNA. The CDR3 sequence is 14 residues long. CDR1 MRHNA and CDR2 SNTAGT come from the germline V gene.

J is TRBJ2-2 and V is TRBV12-3 or TRBV12-4; as DNA is missing, the TRBD2 call by TCRdb cannot be tested. The CDR3 is made up of 18 amino acids. The CDR3 loop is CASRPERLREGWTGELFF.

This chain connects TRBV11-1 to TRBJ2-1; TCRdb's D call, TRBD2, is unchecked because there is no DNA. Germline-derived CDR1 and CDR2 are SGHAT and FQDESV (reference sequence). This CDR3 is 22 amino acids long. CDR3 loop: CASSLPPRLAGGPSSVYNEQFF.

The chain couples TRBV6-2 or TRBV6-3 to TRBJ2-1; TCRdb designates TRBD1, a call that cannot be tested without DNA. This CDR3 is 11 amino acids long. Germline-derived CDR1 and CDR2 are MNHEY and SVGEGT. This chain's CDR3 is CASSPRGEQFF.

The V gene is TRBV6-5, the J gene TRBJ2-7; TCRdb designates TRBD1, a call that cannot be tested without DNA. In germline, CDR1 is MNHEY, CDR2 SVGAGI. This CDR3 is built from 17 residues. This CDR3 reads CASSYLQQGARGHEQYF.

This chain joins TRBV3-1 and TRBJ1-5. The CDR3 length is 16 residues. Per germline, CDR1 LGHDT and CDR2 YNNKEL (reference sequence). CDR3 region: CASSQTNTDSNQPQHF.